The 5 T cell receptor beta chains below all came from one sample that was sequenced in a study of lymphopenia after photon versus proton radiotherapy. Produced via immunoSEQ multiplex PCR; TCRdb's table is partial and in-frame only. The sample lists around 150,000 clones; 70% to 90% were seen once. The specimen comprised peripheral blood, sampled from a patient treated with photon-based radiotherapy. All receptors come from a man between 50 and 59 years old with gastric cancer.

This chain joins TRBV28 and TRBJ1-3; no firm D call. Germline CDR1 reads MDHEN; CDR2 reads SYDVKM. The CDR3 loop spans 14 amino acids. V dropped 5 bases and J dropped 2 bases, with 10 bases sitting between them. CDR3: CASSPGSAGNTIYF. The CDR3 DNA reads as TGTGCCAGCAGTCCGGGATCAGCTGGAAACACCATATATTTT.

The chain carries TRBV28 and TRBJ2-5, with 7 bases matching TRBD2. The CDR3 runs to 15 residues. V shed 4 bases, J shed 1 base, and the junction held 6 bases outside the gene matches. Germline CDR1 and CDR2: MDHEN and SYDVKM. CDR3 sequence (DNA): TGTGCCAGCAGTTCCTGGGTAGCGGGCCAAGAGACCCAGTACTTC. Translated: CASSSWVAGQETQYF.

This sequence joins TRBV4-1 and TRBJ2-2, with 7 bases aligning to TRBD1. The germline V gene has CDR1 MGHRA and CDR2 YSYEKL. With V trimmed by 1 base and J by 5 bases, 7 bases remained unmatched. The CDR3 has 16 residues. DNA of the CDR3: TGCGCCAGCAGCCAAGTGGCGGCAGGGGGAACCGGGGAGCTGTTTTTT. Amino acid sequence: CASSQVAAGGTGELFF.

This chain links TRBV10-3 with TRBJ1-1, with 7 bases lining up with TRBD1. This CDR3 is 14 amino acids long. The germline V gene has CDR1 ENHRY and CDR2 SYGVKD. With V trimmed by 8 bases and J by 4 bases, 10 bases remained unmatched. CDR3 DNA sequence: TGTGCCATCGTACAGGGGAGAAGTTTCACTGAAGCTTTCTTT. Amino acids: CAIVQGRSFTEAFF.

The chain carries TRBV10-3 and TRBJ2-1, with 9 bases aligning to TRBD2. Germline assignment: CDR1 ENHRY and CDR2 SYGVKD. The trim removed 0 bases at V and 7 bases at J, leaving 7 bases unmatched. This CDR3 contains 16 residues. The CDR3 DNA follows: TGTGCCATCAGTGAGTCGCGGGGGGGCTTGATGAATGAGCAGTTCTTC. It specifies CAISESRGGLMNEQFF.